Each of the 5 T cell receptor beta chains below was sequenced from the same sample in a study of cytotoxic CD8 clonotypes in ibrutinib-treated CLL. Assay used: immunoSEQ multiplex PCR; TCRdb lists only in-frame clones, some missing. The table includes roughly 160,000 clones, about 84% detected once. Sequenced material: PBMCs, taken after 24 months of ibrutinib treatment. Receptor source: a human donor with chronic lymphocytic leukemia.

This clone was observed once. The rearrangement joins TRBV7-2 to TRBJ2-3; D call uncertain. Germline CDR1 reads SGHTA; CDR2 reads FQGNSA. This CDR3 has 11 amino acids. V was trimmed by 5 bases and J by 6 bases, leaving 6 bases between them. The CDR3 protein is CASSPTDTQYF. As DNA, the CDR3 is TGTGCCAGCAGCCCTACGGATACGCAGTATTTT.

This chain uses TRBV6-4 with TRBJ2-7; D remains ambiguous. Trimming removed 8 bases from V and 0 bases from J, with 17 bases in between. The germline V gene has CDR1 MRHNA and CDR2 SNTAGT. This CDR3 contains 15 residues. The CDR3 sequence: CASECGRPSSYEQYF. For the CDR3, the DNA is TGTGCCAGCGAGTGTGGGCGCCCAAGCTCCTACGAGCAGTACTTC.

The CDR3 coding sequence is TGTGCCAGCAGCGCGGGGCTTGGGGTTTACGAGCAGTACTTC. Its protein product is CASSAGLGVYEQYF. The chain has TRBV9 and TRBJ2-7; D possibly matches TRBD1 or TRBD2 (5 bases each). Germline V CDR1 and CDR2: SGDLS, YYNGEE. The CDR3 consists of 14 residues. Deletions cut 3 bases from V and 4 bases from J, with 14 bases between.

The V gene is TRBV6-1, the J gene TRBJ2-1; D ambiguous. CDR3 length: 13 residues. From germline, CDR1 is MNHNS and CDR2 SASEGT. Trimming stripped 5 bases from V and 7 bases from J, with 12 bases between. This CDR3 reads CASSYPASNEQFF. CDR3 nucleotides: TGTGCCAGCAGTTATCCAGCGAGTAATGAGCAGTTCTTC.

This sequence joins TRBV7-2 and TRBJ2-3; the D gene is possibly TRBD2 (6 bases). The germline V gene has CDR1 SGHTA and CDR2 FQGNSA. The CDR3 spans 15 residues. Trimming took off 5 bases at V and 0 bases at J, with 12 bases between the two ends. DNA of the CDR3: TGTGCCAGCAGCCCGGACTACCTAAGCACAGATACGCAGTATTTT. This translates into CASSPDYLSTDTQYF.